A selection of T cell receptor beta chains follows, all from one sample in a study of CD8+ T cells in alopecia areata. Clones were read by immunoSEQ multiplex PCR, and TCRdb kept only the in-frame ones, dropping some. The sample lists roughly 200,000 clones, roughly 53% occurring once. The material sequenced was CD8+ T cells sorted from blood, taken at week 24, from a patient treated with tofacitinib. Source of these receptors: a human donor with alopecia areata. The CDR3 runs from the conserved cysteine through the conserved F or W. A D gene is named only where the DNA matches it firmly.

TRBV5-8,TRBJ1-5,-,TGTGCCAGCAGCCCGGGGGGACATAGCAATCAGCCCCAGCATTTT,CASSPGGHSNQPQHF
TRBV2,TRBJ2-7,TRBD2,TGTGCCAGCAGTGAAGCGCTGGCGGGGGGGACTAGCTCCTACGAGCAGTACTTC,CASSEALAGGTSSYEQYF
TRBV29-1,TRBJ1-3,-,TGCAGCGCTGAACAGAGCTCTGGAAACACCATATATTTT,CSAEQSSGNTIYF
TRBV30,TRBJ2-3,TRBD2,TGTGCCTGGGAGCGGAGCGGGGGGCTGGGGGATACGCAGTATTTT,CAWERSGGLGDTQYF
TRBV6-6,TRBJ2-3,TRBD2,TGTGCCAGCACCCCTCTAGCGGGGCTCACAGATACGCAGTATTTT,CASTPLAGLTDTQYF
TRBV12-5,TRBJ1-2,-,TGTGCTAGTGGTTTGGATACAGGGATTCAAGATGGCTACACCTTC,CASGLDTGIQDGYTF
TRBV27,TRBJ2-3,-,TGTGCCAGCAGTTTAACTCGCACAGATACGCAGTATTTT,CASSLTRTDTQYF
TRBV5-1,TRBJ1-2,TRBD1,TGCGCCAGCACCACCCGACAGGGGGACTATGGCTACACCTTC,CASTTRQGDYGYTF
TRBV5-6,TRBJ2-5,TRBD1,TGTGCCAGCAGCCTATCGGGACAGCTAGAGTACTTC,CASSLSGQLEYF
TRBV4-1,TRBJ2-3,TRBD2,TGCGCCAGCAGCCAAGAGCGGATCGGGGGGGCCCGCACAGATACGCAGTATTTT,CASSQERIGGARTDTQYF
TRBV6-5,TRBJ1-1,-,TGTGCCAGCAGCTCGGACAAAAGATTATGGTTCTTT,CASSSDKRLWFF
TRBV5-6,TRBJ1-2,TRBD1,TGTGCCAGCAGCTTGGGACAGGGGAATGGCTACACCTTC,CASSLGQGNGYTF
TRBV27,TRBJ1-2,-,TGTGCCAGCAGTCCCGACAGCCCCAAGGGCTCCTATGGCTACACCTTC,CASSPDSPKGSYGYTF
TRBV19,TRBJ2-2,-,TGTGCCAGTAGGGGAAGTACCGGGGAGCTGTTTTTT,CASRGSTGELFF